The clone carrying this T cell receptor beta chain has a count of ten or more. The target antigen is unknown. This CDR3 is 12 amino acids long. V dropped 2 bases and J dropped 6 bases, with 8 bases sitting between them. The germline gives CDR1 MNHEY, CDR2 SVGAGI. As TCR cDNA was made by 5'RACE template switching, a universal primer site and UMIs were added. TCRdb passed the 5' RACE reads through MiXCR, listing each CDR3 protein once. This table has roughly 310,000 distinct CDR3 sequences, roughly 4% appearing once. The record originates from a study of T cells after yellow fever vaccination. Broader study findings: Peak timing came faster in the weaker secondary response, day 5 versus 15. There was a possibility that FACS-sorted repertoires contained abundant clonotypes contaminating from the bulk population. Booster samples showed a return of most primary-vaccination clones (almost 97% CD4, 88% CD8).

The sequences come from PBMCs, collected on the day of the yellow fever booster vaccination. This chain links TRBV6-5 with TRBJ2-7, with D maybe TRBD1 (5 bases). This TCR derives from a man aged 18 to 35 who received the YFV17D yellow fever vaccine. The CDR3 loop is CASSYVRGEQYF. The DNA for the CDR3 is TGTGCCAGCAGTTACGTAAGGGGCGAGCAGTACTTC.